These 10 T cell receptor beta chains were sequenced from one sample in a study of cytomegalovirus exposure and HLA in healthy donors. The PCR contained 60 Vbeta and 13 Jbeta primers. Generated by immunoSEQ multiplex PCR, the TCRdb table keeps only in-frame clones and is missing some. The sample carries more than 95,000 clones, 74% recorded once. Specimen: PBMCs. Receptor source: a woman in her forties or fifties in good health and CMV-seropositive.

CDR3: CASSLYVGGEAFF. The CDR3 coding sequence is TGTGCCAGCAGCCTATATGTCGGAGGTGAAGCTTTCTTT. The genes are TRBV7-8 and TRBJ1-1; no clear D gene. The length of the CDR3 is 13 residues. The germline gives CDR1 SGHVS, CDR2 FQNEAQ. V lost 5 bases, J lost 7 bases, and 14 bases lay in between.

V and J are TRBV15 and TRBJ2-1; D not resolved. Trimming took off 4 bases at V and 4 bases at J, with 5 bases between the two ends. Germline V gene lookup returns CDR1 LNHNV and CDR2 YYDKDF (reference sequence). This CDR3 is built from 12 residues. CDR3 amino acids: CATSTKYNEQFF. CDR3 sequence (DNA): TGTGCCACCAGCACCAAATACAATGAGCAGTTCTTC. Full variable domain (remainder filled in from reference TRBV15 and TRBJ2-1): DAMVIQNPRYQVTQFGKPVTLSCSQTLNHNVMYWYQQKSSQAPKLLFHYYDKDFNNEADTPDNFQSRRPNTSFCFLDIRSPGLGDTAMYLCATSTKYNEQFFGPGTRLTVL.

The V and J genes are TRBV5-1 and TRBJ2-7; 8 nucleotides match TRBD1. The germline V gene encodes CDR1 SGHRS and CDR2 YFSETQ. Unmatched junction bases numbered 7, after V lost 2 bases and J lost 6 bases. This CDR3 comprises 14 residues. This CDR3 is CASSLGNDRGEQYF. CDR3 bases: TGCGCCAGCAGCTTAGGGAACGACAGGGGCGAGCAGTACTTC.

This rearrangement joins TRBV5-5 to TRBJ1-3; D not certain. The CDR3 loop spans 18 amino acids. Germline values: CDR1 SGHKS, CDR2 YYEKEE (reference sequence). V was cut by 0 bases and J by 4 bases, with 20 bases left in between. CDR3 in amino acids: CASSLVAASMTDGNTIYF. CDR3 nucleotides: TGTGCCAGCAGCTTGGTAGCGGCATCTATGACCGACGGAAACACCATATATTTT.

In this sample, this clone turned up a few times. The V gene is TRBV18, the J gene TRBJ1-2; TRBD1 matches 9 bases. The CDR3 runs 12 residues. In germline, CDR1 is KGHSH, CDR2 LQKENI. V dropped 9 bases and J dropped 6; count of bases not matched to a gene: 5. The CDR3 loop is CASSDRGDGYTF. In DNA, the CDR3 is TGTGCCAGTTCGGACAGGGGTGATGGCTACACCTTC.

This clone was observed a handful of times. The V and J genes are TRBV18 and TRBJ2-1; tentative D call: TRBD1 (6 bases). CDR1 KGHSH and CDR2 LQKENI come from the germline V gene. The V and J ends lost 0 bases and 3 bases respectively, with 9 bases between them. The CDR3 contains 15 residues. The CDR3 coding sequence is TGTGCCAGCTCACCACCGGGACAAAGCTACAATGAGCAGTTCTTC. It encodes CASSPPGQSYNEQFF.

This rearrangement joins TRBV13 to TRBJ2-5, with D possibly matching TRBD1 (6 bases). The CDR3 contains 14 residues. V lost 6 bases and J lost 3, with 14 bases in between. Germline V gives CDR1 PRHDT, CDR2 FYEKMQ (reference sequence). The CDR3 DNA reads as TGTGCCAGCAGGCATTTCGGGACAAAAGAGACCCAGTACTTC. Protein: CASRHFGTKETQYF.

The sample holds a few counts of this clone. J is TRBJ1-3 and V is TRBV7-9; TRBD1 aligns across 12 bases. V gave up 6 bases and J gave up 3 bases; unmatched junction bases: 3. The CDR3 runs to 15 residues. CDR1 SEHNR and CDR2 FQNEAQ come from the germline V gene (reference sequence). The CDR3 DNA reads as TGTGCCAGCAGGGGACAGGGGGCGTATGGAAACACCATATATTTT. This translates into CASRGQGAYGNTIYF.

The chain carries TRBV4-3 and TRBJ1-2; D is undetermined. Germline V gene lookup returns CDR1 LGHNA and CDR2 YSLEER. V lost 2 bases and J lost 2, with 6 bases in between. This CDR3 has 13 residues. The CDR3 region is CASSQNINYGYTF. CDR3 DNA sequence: TGCGCCAGCAGCCAAAACATAAACTATGGCTACACCTTC.

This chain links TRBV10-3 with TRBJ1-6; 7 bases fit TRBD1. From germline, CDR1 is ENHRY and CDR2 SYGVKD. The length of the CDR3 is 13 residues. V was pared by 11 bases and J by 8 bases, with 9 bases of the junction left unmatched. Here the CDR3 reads CAVGLDRYSPLHF. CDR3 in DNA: TGTGCCGTGGGACTGGACAGGTATTCACCCCTCCACTTT.